This T cell receptor beta chain stems from a study of T cells in Graves' hyperthyroidism and ophthalmopathy. This clonotype was counted at least ten times. Its antigen is currently unknown. This CDR3 has 12 residues. Trimming pared 4 bases from V and 1 base from J, leaving 3 bases between. The germline gives CDR1 KGHDR, CDR2 SFDVKD. General observations from the study: Model output signaled ophthalmopathy a median 6.5 months ahead of onset.

TCR beta CDR3 regions were amplified from RNA transcripts. When the TCR CDR3 underwent first-round RT-PCR, the HTBI primer set was used. TCRdb re-called the multiplex PCR reads with MiXCR, one entry per CDR3 protein. Of approximately 300,000 distinct CDR3 sequences listed, 16% are singletons. Graves' hyperthyroidism is called stable when ophthalmopathy does not progress within 18 months. The study enrolled patients aged 18 to 65 with newly diagnosed hyperthyroidism of under 2 months' duration. The chain combines TRBV24-1 with TRBJ2-5; unclear D gene. Sequencing used blood. The receptor's source is a young man with Graves' hyperthyroidism. CDR3 residues: CATSEAQETQYF. In DNA, the CDR3 is TGTGCCACCAGTGAGGCCCAAGAGACCCAGTACTTC.